Listed below are T cell receptor beta chains from one sample, sequenced in a study of high-grade serous ovarian cancer treatment subgroups. This table comes from immunoSEQ multiplex PCR, and its TCRdb copy is limited to in-frame clones, with some not included. The sample yields 9,500 to 15,000 clones, 88% seen once. The sample comprised tumor tissue. All receptors come from a human donor with high-grade serous ovarian cancer. The CDR3 runs from the conserved cysteine through the conserved F or W. A D gene is named only where the DNA matches it firmly. Some rows have no size entry. The others give once, few or many, or a class for an expanded clone.

v_gene	abundance	d_gene	j_gene	CDR3nt	CDR3aa
TRBV10-3	.	TRBD2	TRBJ2-2	TGTGCCATCAGTGAGCGACTAGCTACGAACACCGGGGAGCTGTTTTTT	CAISERLATNTGELFF
TRBV6-1	.	TRBD2	TRBJ2-2	TGTGCCAGCAGTGAAAATATTTTGAGGGAGCGGGATAGGGACACCGGGGAGCTGTTTTTT	CASSENILRERDRDTGELFF
TRBV7-2	.	.	TRBJ2-1	TGTGCCAGCAGACCTAGGGGGGGCGACGGAATCAATGAGCAGTTCTTC	CASRPRGGDGINEQFF
TRBV7-3	.	TRBD1	TRBJ1-5	TGTGCCAGCAGCTTTGGGACAGTCAATCAGCCCCAGCATTTT	CASSFGTVNQPQHF
TRBV4-1	.	.	TRBJ1-5	TGCGCCAGCAGCCAGGGGGGGCAGGCCAATCAGCCCCAGCATTTT	CASSQGGQANQPQHF
TRBV7-8	.	TRBD1	TRBJ1-4	TGTGCCAGCAGCGTACAGGGGGCGGCTAATGAAAAACTGTTTTTT	CASSVQGAANEKLFF
TRBV5-6	.	.	TRBJ1-5	TGTGCCAGCAGCCCGGACGGAAATCAGCCCCAGCATTTT	CASSPDGNQPQHF
TRBV7-6	.	TRBD2	TRBJ2-3	TGTGCCAGCAGCCCTAGCGGGGGGGCCGTCACAGATACGCAGTATTTT	CASSPSGGAVTDTQYF
TRBV10-3	.	.	TRBJ1-5	TGTGCCATCAGTGAGTCTGCGAGTTATAGCAATCAGCCCCAGCATTTT	CAISESASYSNQPQHF
TRBV10-3	.	.	TRBJ2-5	TGTGCCATCAGTGAGTCCCGTCCGCCTCAAGAGACCCAGTACTTC	CAISESRPPQETQYF
TRBV7-2	few	TRBD1	TRBJ1-1	TGTGCCAGCAGCCCTACAGGGGGCAGCTATGCTTTCTTT	CASSPTGGSYAFF
TRBV12-5	.	.	TRBJ1-2	TGTGCTAGTGGCCTAGCCCACAGGGCAGGGGTTTCGGGCTACACCTTC	CASGLAHRAGVSGYTF
TRBV10-3	few	TRBD2	TRBJ2-1	TGTGCCATCCGGCAGACTAGCGGGGACAATGAGCAGTTCTTC	CAIRQTSGDNEQFF
TRBV7-2	.	TRBD1	TRBJ1-2	TGTGCCAGCAGCCGGGGGGGCACCGGGACAGTTGCCTCCGGCTACACCTTC	CASSRGGTGTVASGYTF
TRBV10-3	.	.	TRBJ1-2	TGTGCCATGGGGCCGGGGACGGTCTATGGCTACACCTTC	CAMGPGTVYGYTF
TRBV13	.	TRBD1	TRBJ1-1	TGTGCCAGCAGCCCCGGACAGGGGAACACTGAAGCTTTCTTT	CASSPGQGNTEAFF
TRBV5-4	.	.	TRBJ2-1	TGTGCCAGCAGCTTTGGGATGGCAGGGGTAGGTAATGAGCAGTTCTTC	CASSFGMAGVGNEQFF
TRBV19	.	TRBD2	TRBJ2-5	TGTGCCAGTAGTATCGGGGGACTAGCGATTCAAGAGACCCAGTACTTC	CASSIGGLAIQETQYF
TRBV4-3	.	.	TRBJ1-6	TGCGCCAGCAGCCAGGTCGGCGGGGGCTCGCCTAATTCACCCCTCCACTTT	CASSQVGGGSPNSPLHF
TRBV11-3	.	.	TRBJ2-1	TGTGCCAGCAGTCCTTCCTATGTGAGTGAGCAGTTCTTC	CASSPSYVSEQFF
TRBV28	.	TRBD1	TRBJ1-1	TGTGCCAGCAGTTGGCCGACAGGGACTCTGGGAGACACTGAAGCTTTCTTT	CASSWPTGTLGDTEAFF
TRBV10-3	.	TRBD2	TRBJ2-3	TGTGCCATCAGTGAGGGACTAGCGGGGGGGACTAGCACAGATACGCAGTATTTT	CAISEGLAGGTSTDTQYF
TRBV5-1	.	.	TRBJ2-1	TGCGCCAGCAGCTTGGGGGACCAACTCCACAATGAGCAGTTCTTC	CASSLGDQLHNEQFF
TRBV13	.	TRBD1	TRBJ1-1	TGTGCCAGCAGACTTACAGGGGCCATGAACACTGAAGCTTTCTTT	CASRLTGAMNTEAFF
TRBV7-8	.	.	TRBJ1-4	TGTGCCAGCAGCTTACAGGCCCGTAGGGATGAAAAACTGTTTTTT	CASSLQARRDEKLFF
TRBV29-1	once	.	TRBJ1-2	TGCAGCGCTCCCGCGCAGGGAGTGGATGGCTACACCTTC	CSAPAQGVDGYTF
TRBV7-8	once	TRBD2	TRBJ2-1	TGTGCCAGCAGCACCCTAGCGGGGGGCTACAATGAGCAGTTCTTC	CASSTLAGGYNEQFF
TRBV11-3	.	.	TRBJ1-1	TGTGCCAGCAGCTTAGATAGACAGGAGAACACTGAAGCTTTCTTT	CASSLDRQENTEAFF
TRBV5-4	.	.	TRBJ2-5	TGTGCCAGCAGCTCGGGGCTCGGCAGTCAAGAGACCCAGTACTTC	CASSSGLGSQETQYF
TRBV2	.	TRBD1	TRBJ1-5	TGTGCCAGCACACGGACAGGGAATAGCAATCAGCCCCAGCATTTT	CASTRTGNSNQPQHF
TRBV7-8	.	.	TRBJ2-4	TGTGCCAGCAGCTTAGGGGTCGGGGCCAAAAACATTCAGTACTTC	CASSLGVGAKNIQYF
TRBV7-2	.	.	TRBJ1-2	TGTGCCAGCAGCCCCGGACCCGGACAGTTTAACTATGGCTACACCTTC	CASSPGPGQFNYGYTF
TRBV12-5	.	.	TRBJ2-2	TGTGCTAGTGGTTTGTTAACAGGGAACACCGGGGAGCTGTTTTTT	CASGLLTGNTGELFF
TRBV27	.	TRBD2	TRBJ2-3	TGTGCCAGCAGTTTCTGGCGGGGGGAAGATACGCAGTATTTT	CASSFWRGEDTQYF
TRBV5-8	.	TRBD2	TRBJ2-3	TGTGCCAGCAGCTTCTCCGGGACTAGCGGGGGGACAGATACGCAGTATTTT	CASSFSGTSGGTDTQYF
TRBV28	once	.	TRBJ2-7	TGTGCCAGCAGTTTTGGCTCTAGGGACGAGCAGTACTTC	CASSFGSRDEQYF
TRBV7-9	.	TRBD1	TRBJ1-1	TGTGCCAGCAGCCACAGGCCGGGACAGGGGGCGAGGAACACTGAAGCTTTCTTT	CASSHRPGQGARNTEAFF
TRBV13	.	.	TRBJ2-5	TGTGCCAGCAGCTCAGGGAATCAAGAGACCCAGTACTTC	CASSSGNQETQYF
TRBV28	.	.	TRBJ1-3	TGTGCCAGCAGTTTAAACTCAATAGGGGCAAGCTCTGGAAACACCATATATTTT	CASSLNSIGASSGNTIYF
TRBV18	.	TRBD1	TRBJ1-2	TGTGCCAGCTCACCAACCGGGACAGGATATGGCTACACCTTC	CASSPTGTGYGYTF